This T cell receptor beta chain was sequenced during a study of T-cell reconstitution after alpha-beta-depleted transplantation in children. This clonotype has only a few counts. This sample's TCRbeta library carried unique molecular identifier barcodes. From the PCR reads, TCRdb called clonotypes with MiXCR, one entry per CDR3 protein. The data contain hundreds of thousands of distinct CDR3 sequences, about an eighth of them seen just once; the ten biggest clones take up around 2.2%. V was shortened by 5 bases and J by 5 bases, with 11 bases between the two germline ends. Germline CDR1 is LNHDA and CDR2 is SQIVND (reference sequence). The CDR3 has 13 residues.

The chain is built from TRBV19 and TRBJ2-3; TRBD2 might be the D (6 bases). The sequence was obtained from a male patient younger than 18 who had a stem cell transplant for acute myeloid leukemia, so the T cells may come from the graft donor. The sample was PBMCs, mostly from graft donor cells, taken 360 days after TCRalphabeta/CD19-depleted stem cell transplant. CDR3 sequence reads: CASSWRDEDTQYF. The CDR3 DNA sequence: TGTGCCAGTAGTTGGCGGGACGAAGATACGCAGTATTTT.